The entry below describes one TCR beta chain. Its antigen is undetermined. The record originates from a study of OX40 agonist ivuxolimab in advanced cancers. Study background: Those enrolled were less than 85% male, with a mean age of around 60 years and ages from roughly 20 to 90. Earlier anti-PD-1, anti-PD-L1 or anti-CTLA-4 therapy was permitted; 30% to 50% had received some. General study findings and limits: Circulating CD4+ and CD8+ T cells showed clonal expansion by week 6 at 0.1 to 3.0 mg/kg. Which antigen the expanded peripheral T cells recognized is unknown.

TCRdb keeps only in-frame clones here, not all; method: immunoSEQ multiplex PCR. Here the sample spans about 80,000 clones, around nine tenths being singletons. Specimen: CD4+ or CD8+ T cells sorted from blood, collected in a trial of the OX40 agonist ivuxolimab. The sequence derives from an adult with an advanced solid tumor such as melanoma, head and neck, liver or kidney cancer.

The CDR3 region is CASRGKEEQFF. The CDR3, as DNA: TGTGCCAGCAGGGGGAAAGAGGAGCAGTTCTTC. The V and J genes are TRBV6-4 and TRBJ2-1; the D is unclear. Trimming took 6 bases from V and 10 from J, leaving 10 bases between them. CDR3 length: 11 residues. CDR1 is MRHNA and CDR2 is SNTAGT in the germline V gene.